This T cell receptor (beta chain) was identified in a study of OX40 agonist ivuxolimab in advanced cancers. Across the study: It was ivuxolimab, an agonistic anti-OX40 (CD134) antibody, that patients were treated with. Past anti-PD-1, anti-PD-L1 or anti-CTLA-4 therapy was accepted, and 40% had received some.

Sequencing was performed with immunoSEQ multiplex PCR; in TCRdb, only in-frame clones are kept and a portion is missing. The data show 20,000 or so clones, with about nine tenths seen just once and about 14% held by the top ten. Worth noting for this clone: Its specificity is unknown.

General study points: Among the lowest peripheral clonal expansion occurred in 0.1-3.0 mg/kg partial responders.

CDR3 length: 14 residues. The V gene lost 1 base and the J gene lost 3 bases, with 9 bases spanning the gap. Germline V gene lookup returns CDR1 MNHEY and CDR2 SMNVEV (reference sequence). The TCR sequence derives from an adult with an advanced solid tumor such as melanoma, head and neck, liver or kidney cancer. The sample in question was CD4+ or CD8+ T cells sorted from blood, obtained in a trial of the OX40 agonist ivuxolimab. This chain links TRBV27 with TRBJ1-1; D gene ambiguous. The chain's CDR3 is CASSLFPGYTEAFF. DNA for the CDR3: TGTGCCAGCAGTTTATTCCCCGGATACACTGAAGCTTTCTTT.